A single sample gave rise to the 12 T cell receptor beta chains below, sequenced in a study of blood T cells in healthy people across ages. The authors ran a second PCR of about 6 to 11 cycles using a sample-barcoded 5' primer and a J-beta primer mix. A single record per CDR3 protein comes from TCRdb applying MiXCR to the 5' RACE reads. The sample shows about 1.4 million distinct CDR3 sequences, 59% of them seen only once. Sequencing input: blood. The receptor source for this set is a man aged 18-30 years in good health.

This clonotype was detected only a few times. The gene calls are TRBV11-3 and TRBJ2-7; D call uncertain. V was cut by 0 bases and J by 4 bases, with 7 bases left in between. CDR1 is SGHNT, CDR2 YENEEA, per germline. The CDR3 has 13 residues. CDR3: CASSLDHPYEQYF. Here the CDR3 DNA reads TGTGCCAGCAGCTTAGATCACCCTTACGAGCAGTACTTC.

This clonotype was seen only a few times. The rearrangement links TRBV7-8 to TRBJ1-2; D ambiguous. The CDR3 covers 12 residues. Deletions cut 1 base from V and 8 bases from J, with 8 bases between. Germline CDR1 is SGHVS and CDR2 is FQNEAQ. The CDR3 sequence: CASSLVGHGYTF. The CDR3 DNA sequence: TGTGCCAGCAGCTTAGTAGGGCACGGCTACACCTTC.

This chain connects TRBV24-1 to TRBJ2-3; D may be TRBD1 (5 bases). Between the trimmed V and J ends, which lost 3 bases and 4 bases, there was a span of 13 bases. The CDR3 loop spans 15 amino acids. The germline gives CDR1 KGHDR, CDR2 SFDVKD. The CDR3 loop reads CATSDQQAWSDTQYF. In DNA form, the CDR3 reads TGTGCCACCAGTGATCAACAGGCGTGGTCAGATACGCAGTATTTT.

The chain is built from TRBV3-1 and TRBJ2-7, with D perhaps matching TRBD1 (6 bases). The ends were cut back, 0 bases at V and 4 bases at J, with 16 bases in the middle. Germline loops: CDR1 LGHDT, CDR2 YNNKEL (reference sequence). The CDR3 contains 16 residues. The CDR3 DNA sequence: TGTGCCAGCAGCCAAGATCAAGAGGGGGTCAAGTACGAGCAGTACTTC. This encodes CASSQDQEGVKYEQYF.

This CDR3 is CASSLGSRFQDEKLFF. CDR3 sequence (DNA): TGTGCCAGCAGTTTAGGTTCCCGCTTCCAGGATGAAAAACTGTTTTTT. The chain couples TRBV12-3 or TRBV12-4 to TRBJ1-4; D uncertain. Trimming shortened V by 1 base and J by 6 bases, and 15 bases separated the two germline ends. The CDR3 is made up of 16 amino acids.

The chain combines TRBV20-1 with TRBJ2-1, with 9 bases that match TRBD2. The ends lost 6 bases at V and 0 bases at J; junction bases unmatched: 9. CDR1 is DFQATT, CDR2 SNEGSKA, per germline (reference sequence). There are 16 residues in the CDR3. This CDR3 is CSAKLPGLASYNEQFF. The CDR3 nucleotides read TGCAGTGCCAAACTACCGGGACTAGCCTCCTACAATGAGCAGTTCTTC.

This clonotype was picked up a small number of times. This sequence joins TRBV20-1 and TRBJ2-5, with 8 bases that match TRBD2. Germline trimming cut 3 bases from V and 5 bases from J; bases unmatched to any gene: 5. Germline V gene sequence: CDR1 DFQATT, CDR2 SNEGSKA (reference sequence). The CDR3 spans 13 residues. Written as DNA, the CDR3 is TGCAGTGCTAGCGGGGGGGCCCGGGAGACCCAGTACTTC. Protein: CSASGGARETQYF.

The CDR3 reads CSALPGQGSNTEAFF. The CDR3 nucleotides are TGCAGTGCTCTTCCGGGACAGGGATCGAACACTGAAGCTTTCTTT. The chain is built from TRBV20-1 and TRBJ1-1; 9 nucleotides align to TRBD1. J lost 1 base, V lost 5 bases, and 8 bases had no gene match. Germline V gene lookup returns CDR1 DFQATT and CDR2 SNEGSKA (reference sequence). This CDR3 contains 15 residues.

The chain recombines TRBV15 with TRBJ2-7; D possibly corresponds to TRBD1 (6 bases). Germline V gene data show CDR1 as LNHNV and CDR2 as YYDKDF (reference sequence). The CDR3 has 14 residues. The V gene lost 3 bases and the J gene lost 1 base, with 10 bases spanning the gap. The CDR3 DNA follows: TGTGCCACCAGCAGGGACAGATTGTCCTACGAGCAGTACTTC. It codes for CATSRDRLSYEQYF.

The chain joins TRBV11-1 to TRBJ2-1, with D tentatively TRBD2 (6 bases). The CDR3 length is 15 residues. Trimming took off 6 bases at V and 4 bases at J, with 16 bases between the two ends. Germline lookup yields CDR1 SGHAT and CDR2 FQDESV (reference sequence). This CDR3 is CASRPREDYYNEQFF. CDR3 nucleotide sequence: TGTGCCAGCAGACCGAGAGAGGACTATTACAATGAGCAGTTCTTC.

The chain has TRBV4-1 and TRBJ2-1; a weak D match, TRBD1 (6 bases). V shed 2 bases and J shed 0 bases, with 20 bases lying between them. The CDR3 consists of 19 residues. CDR1 is MGHRA and CDR2 is YSYEKL in the germline V gene. The CDR3 spells CASSQQRTGYRNSYNEQFF. The CDR3 region has the DNA TGCGCCAGCAGCCAACAACGTACAGGGTATCGAAACTCCTACAATGAGCAGTTCTTC.

The rearrangement joins TRBV28 to TRBJ2-5; TRBD2 agrees at 10 bases. With 3 bases clipped from V and 2 bases from J, the junction kept 6 bases outside the gene matches. CDR1 and CDR2 (germline): MDHEN, SYDVKM. This CDR3 spans 16 amino acids. The CDR3 region has the DNA TGTGCCAGCAGTTTGGTGGGAGCGGGGGGGCAAGAGACCCAGTACTTC. Residues: CASSLVGAGGQETQYF. Together with reference TRBV28 and TRBJ2-5, the CDR3 gives the full variable domain: DVKVTQSSRYLVKRTGEKVFLECVQDMDHENMFWYRQDPGLGLRLIYFSYDVKMKEKGDIPEGYSVSREKKERFSLILESASTNQTSMYLCASSLVGAGGQETQYFGPGTRLLVL.